Below are 17 T cell receptor beta chains sequenced from a single sample in a study of blood T cell repertoires in COVID-19. The repertoire was sequenced with immunoSEQ multiplex PCR; TCRdb's copy has only in-frame clones and lacks some. The sample consists of about 76,000 clones, less than 90% of them appearing once. Sequencing was carried out using peripheral blood. The source of these receptors is a human donor in a cohort sampled during active COVID-19.

The genes are TRBV19 and TRBJ1-2; no firm D call. This CDR3 has 16 residues. Trimming stripped 6 bases from V and 4 bases from J, with 21 bases between. The germline gives CDR1 LNHDA, CDR2 SQIVND (reference sequence). Here the CDR3 reads CASSSSGVDLIYGYTF. CDR3 in DNA: TGTGCCAGTAGCTCCAGCGGGGTGGACTTAATCTATGGCTACACCTTC.

In this sample, this clone turned up a few times. This chain links TRBV5-1 with TRBJ2-2; D is possibly TRBD1 (5 bases). In germline, CDR1 is SGHRS, CDR2 YFSETQ. V lost 0 bases, J lost 1 base, and 10 bases lay in between. CDR3 size: 16 residues. Written as DNA, the CDR3 is TGCGCCAGCAGCTTGGAGGTCAGGGTGAACACCGGGGAGCTGTTTTTT. It is translated as CASSLEVRVNTGELFF.

The genes are TRBV2 and TRBJ2-2, with 7 positions matching TRBD1. Germline V gene lookup returns CDR1 SNHLY and CDR2 FYNNEI. The CDR3 length is 14 residues. Unmatched junction bases numbered 8, after V lost 6 bases and J lost 7 bases. CDR3 sequence reads: CASSVTGPIGELFF. Here the CDR3 DNA reads TGTGCCAGCAGCGTGACAGGGCCAATCGGGGAGCTGTTTTTT.

J is TRBJ2-1 and V is TRBV5-6, with 7 bases lining up with TRBD1. The CDR3 extends over 15 amino acids. Germline CDR1 reads SGHDT; CDR2 reads YYEEEE. V shed 4 bases, J shed 2 bases, and the junction held 6 bases outside the gene matches. CDR3 bases: TGTGCCAGCAGCCGTCCCCAGGGGGCCTACAATGAGCAGTTCTTC. It codes for CASSRPQGAYNEQFF.

This CDR3 is CASSEAGGPQETQYF. In DNA, the CDR3 is TGTGCCAGCAGCGAGGCGGGAGGGCCTCAAGAGACCCAGTACTTC. V usage is TRBV7-7 and J usage is TRBJ2-5; 9 nucleotides align to TRBD2. The V gene end was trimmed by 5 bases and the J gene end by 2 bases; junction bases not matched to a gene: 6. The germline gives CDR1 SSHAT, CDR2 FNYEAQ (reference sequence). The CDR3 is 15 residues long.

This clone occurred once. The rearrangement links TRBV18 to TRBJ1-3; D ambiguous. This CDR3 has 16 amino acids. V was trimmed by 2 bases and J by 7 bases, leaving 18 bases between them. Germline values: CDR1 KGHSH, CDR2 LQKENI. CDR3 sequence: CASSPFPMQASNTIYF. For the CDR3, the DNA is TGTGCCAGCTCACCATTTCCGATGCAGGCTAGCAACACCATATATTTT.

V is TRBV29-1 and J is TRBJ2-7, with a possible D match to TRBD2 (7 bases). The CDR3 runs 17 residues. CDR1 SQVTM and CDR2 ANQGSEA come from the germline V gene. Trimming removed 4 bases at V and 4 bases at J, with 26 bases between. CDR3 DNA: TGCAGCGTTGTAGGGGGGTTTGGCGGGAGAAGAAGGTACGAGCAGTACTTC. Amino acid sequence: CSVVGGFGGRRRYEQYF.

The V and J genes are TRBV2 and TRBJ2-1, with 10 bases that match TRBD2. V trimming: 6 bases; J trimming: 2 bases; junction bases outside the gene matches: 4. CDR3 length equals 15 residues. Germline CDR1 and CDR2: SNHLY and FYNNEI. In DNA, the CDR3 is TGTGCCAGCAGACCTAGCGGGAGCCCCTACAATGAGCAGTTCTTC. It translates to CASRPSGSPYNEQFF.

The genes are TRBV7-2 and TRBJ2-7; 13 bases match TRBD2. The trim removed 3 bases at V and 4 bases at J, leaving 6 bases unmatched. The CDR3 loop spans 16 amino acids. CDR1 and CDR2 (germline): SGHTA, FQGNSA. CDR3: CASSFLGTSGAYEQYF. The CDR3 nucleotides read TGTGCCAGCAGCTTTCTAGGGACTAGCGGGGCATACGAGCAGTACTTC.

This rearrangement joins TRBV5-1 to TRBJ1-5; D unresolved. Germline V gene data show CDR1 as SGHRS and CDR2 as YFSETQ. V was shortened by 2 bases and J by 7 bases, with 13 bases between the two germline ends. This CDR3 region has 14 residues. CDR3 sequence (DNA): TGCGCCAGCAGCTTTTCCTCGGGAGGACAGCCCCAGCATTTT. It codes for CASSFSSGGQPQHF.

The chain joins TRBV10-1 to TRBJ1-2; TRBD1 aligns across 7 bases. The CDR3 is 12 residues long. V lost 10 bases and J lost 5; bases outside the gene matches: 7. Germline CDR1 and CDR2: WNHNN and SYGVQD (reference sequence). The CDR3 reads CANPGQPYGYTF. The CDR3 DNA reads TGCGCCAACCCGGGACAGCCATATGGCTACACCTTC.

The V and J genes are TRBV5-1 and TRBJ1-1; perhaps TRBD1 as D (5 bases). Trimming pared 4 bases from V and 1 base from J, leaving 8 bases between. CDR3 length: 13 amino acids. Germline V gene lookup returns CDR1 SGHRS and CDR2 YFSETQ. CDR3 sequence: CASSPQGNTEAFF. CDR3 nucleotides: TGCGCCAGCAGCCCGCAGGGGAACACTGAAGCTTTCTTT.

V gene TRBV6-5 combines with J gene TRBJ2-2; 7 positions agree with TRBD1. V gave up 7 bases and J gave up 7 bases; unmatched junction bases: 9. Germline CDR1 and CDR2: MNHEY and SVGAGI. The CDR3 is 14 residues long. The CDR3 protein is CASTATGMGGELFF. In DNA form, the CDR3 reads TGTGCCAGCACGGCGACAGGGATGGGCGGGGAGCTGTTTTTT.

The V gene is TRBV9, the J gene TRBJ2-1; weak D call: TRBD2 (6 bases). Germline lookup yields CDR1 SGDLS and CDR2 YYNGEE. The CDR3 length is 11 residues. Trimming took 6 bases from V and 9 from J, leaving 10 bases between them. In nucleotides, the CDR3 is TGTGCCAGCACCGCCGGGGGTGAGCAGTTCTTC. Amino acid sequence: CASTAGGEQFF.

This chain uses TRBV5-4 with TRBJ2-3; 7 bases are a match to TRBD2. The germline gives CDR1 SGHNT, CDR2 YYREEE (reference sequence). This CDR3 comprises 18 residues. V was pared by 0 bases and J by 4 bases, with 14 bases of the junction left unmatched. CDR3 coding DNA: TGTGCCAGCAGCTTGGATACCGGTCGGGGAGGGTTCGCAGATACGCAGTATTTT. Protein: CASSLDTGRGGFADTQYF. Supplemented by reference TRBV5-4 and TRBJ2-3, the full variable domain reads ETGVTQSPTHLIKTRGQQVTLRCSSQSGHNTVSWYQQALGQGPQFIFQYYREEENGRGNFPPRFSGLQFPNYSSELNVNALELDDSALYLCASSLDTGRGGFADTQYFGPGTRLTVL.

J is TRBJ1-6 and V is TRBV5-6; D gene unclear. Germline V gene lookup returns CDR1 SGHDT and CDR2 YYEEEE. The CDR3 extends over 18 amino acids. V shed 4 bases and J shed 0 bases, with 17 bases lying between them. The CDR3 coding sequence is TGTGCCAGCAGCCCCCCGGGAGGCCCGATCTCCTATAATTCACCCCTCCACTTT. This translates into CASSPPGGPISYNSPLHF. Full variable domain (missing parts from reference TRBV5-6 and TRBJ1-6): DAGVTQSPTHLIKTRGQQVTLRCSPKSGHDTVSWYQQALGQGPQFIFQYYEEEERQRGNFPDRFSGHQFPNYSSELNVNALLLGDSALYLCASSPPGGPISYNSPLHFGNGTRLTVT.

The chain links TRBV12-3 or TRBV12-4 to TRBJ2-7; tentative D call: TRBD2 (6 bases). V was pared by 0 bases and J by 3 bases, with 6 bases between. The length of the CDR3 is 13 residues. The CDR3 region has the DNA TGTGCCAGCAGTTTAGCGGGACTCTACGAGCAGTACTTC. Protein product: CASSLAGLYEQYF.